Listed below are T cell receptor beta chains from one sample, sequenced in a study of blood T cell repertoires in COVID-19. Libraries were prepared by immunoSEQ multiplex PCR; TCRdb keeps only in-frame clonotypes and omits some of them. The sample lists about 81,000 clones, 89% occurring once. What was sequenced was peripheral blood. The source of these receptors is a woman of 80 years or more with active COVID-19. Each CDR3 is given with its conserved first and last residue. The D gene is left open where the match is weak.

TRBJ1-1 | 15 | TRBV2 | TRBD1 | CASRPGGDRDTEAFF
TRBJ1-4 | 16 | TRBV11-2 | NA | CASSLRGRGAYEKLFF
TRBJ1-1 | 11 | TRBV20-1 | NA | CSAAGNTEAFF
TRBJ2-1 | 14 | TRBV6-6 | TRBD1 | CASRDRGGFYEQFF
TRBJ1-5 | 15 | TRBV7-2 | TRBD1 | CASSFGTVFNQPQHF
TRBJ2-7 | 11 | TRBV7-2 | NA | CASSLAVEQYF
TRBJ2-7 | 15 | TRBV28 | TRBD2 | CASSLGLAGVDEQYF
TRBJ2-1 | 15 | TRBV2 | NA | CASSGLGLKYNEQFF
TRBJ1-5 | 18 | TRBV28 | NA | CASSQLCRGSGCDQPQHF
TRBJ2-5 | 16 | TRBV3-1/TRBV3-2 | NA | CASSHPLQTNQETQYF
TRBJ1-5 | 12 | TRBV2 | NA | CASGLGGQPQHF
TRBJ2-2 | 19 | TRBV24-1 | TRBD1 | CATSGGASGQLANTGELFF
TRBJ2-5 | 14 | TRBV18 | NA | CASSPTSGEETQYF
TRBJ1-1 | 14 | TRBV18 | TRBD1 | CASSLGQLNTEAFF
TRBJ2-2 | 16 | TRBV5-6 | NA | CASSLASRGNTGELFF
TRBJ1-1 | 14 | TRBV7-3 | TRBD1 | CASSFDRGDTEAFF